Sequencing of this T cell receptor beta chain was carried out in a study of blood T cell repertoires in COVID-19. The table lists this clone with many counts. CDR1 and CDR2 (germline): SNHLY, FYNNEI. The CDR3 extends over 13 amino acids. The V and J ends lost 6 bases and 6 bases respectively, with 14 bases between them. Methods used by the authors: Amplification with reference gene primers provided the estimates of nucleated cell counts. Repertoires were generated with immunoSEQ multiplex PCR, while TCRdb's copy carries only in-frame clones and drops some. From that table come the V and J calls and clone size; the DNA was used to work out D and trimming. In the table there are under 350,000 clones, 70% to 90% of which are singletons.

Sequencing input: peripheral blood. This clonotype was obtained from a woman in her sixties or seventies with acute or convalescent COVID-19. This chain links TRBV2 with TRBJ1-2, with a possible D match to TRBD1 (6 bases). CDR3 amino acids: CASSNRDIDGYTF. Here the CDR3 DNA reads TGTGCCAGCAGCAACCGGGACATCGATGGCTACACCTTC.